A single sample gave rise to the 5 T cell receptor beta chains below, sequenced in a study of breast tumors, draining lymph nodes, adjacent tissues. TCRdb ran MiXCR on the multiplex PCR reads and lists one entry per CDR3 protein. The profile shows 190,000 or so distinct CDR3 sequences, approximately 31% of them singletons. Breast cancer patients provided tissue from their axillary draining lymph nodes. The sequencing sample was made of axillary lymph node tissue. The receptors derive from a female donor with breast cancer. Some clones in this sample may be carry-over from other donors' samples.

In its sample, this clonotype was seen a few times. This sequence may be a read error, since a much larger clone differs from it by one base. This chain links TRBV6-6 with TRBJ2-7, with D possibly being TRBD1 or TRBD2 (5 bases each). This CDR3 has 14 residues. The germline V and J ends were trimmed by 4 bases and 0 bases, with 10 bases remaining between them. Germline lookup yields CDR1 MNHNY and CDR2 SVGAGI (reference sequence). The CDR3 sequence: CASSSGARSYEQYF. The CDR3 DNA follows: TGTGCCAGCAGTTCCGGGGCCCGCTCCTACGAGCAGTACTTC.

Ten or more counts support this clonotype. Here the CDR3 DNA reads TGTGCCACCAGTGACCTCCAGGGATCGCTAGCGGGAGGCCCAGATACGCAGTATTTT. This sequence encodes CATSDLQGSLAGGPDTQYF. V usage is TRBV24-1 and J usage is TRBJ2-3, with 11 bases lining up with TRBD2. After removal of 4 bases from V and 4 bases from J, the junction contained 15 bases not matched to a gene. In germline, CDR1 is KGHDR, CDR2 SFDVKD. The CDR3 sequence is 19 residues long.

As to this clonotype: A single base separates this from a much larger clone, so it may be a read error. It is likely a read error, because the conserved phenylalanine at the end of the CDR3 is missing. The rearrangement links TRBV3-1 to TRBJ2-3; D is ambiguous. The germline CDR1 and CDR2 sequences are LGHDT and YNNKEL (reference sequence). This CDR3 contains 14 residues. The ends were cut back, 0 bases at V and 4 bases at J, with 8 bases in the middle. CDR3 sequence (DNA): TGTGCCAGCAGCCAAGAGGTCTCACCAGATACGCAGTATTCT. Encoded protein: CASSQEVSPDTQYS.

This clonotype was recorded at least ten times. The chain is built from TRBV19 and TRBJ2-1; D possibly corresponds to TRBD2 (5 bases). The ends were cut back, 2 bases at V and 12 bases at J, with 14 bases in the middle. The CDR3 is made up of 13 amino acids. Germline values: CDR1 LNHDA, CDR2 SQIVND (reference sequence). CDR3 residues: CASSIKESGWQFF. The CDR3 DNA follows: TGTGCCAGTAGTATAAAGGAGTCGGGGTGGCAGTTCTTC.

This clonotype was detected many times. The chain joins TRBV4-1 to TRBJ2-7; no reliable D call. Per germline, CDR1 MGHRA and CDR2 YSYEKL. The germline V and J ends were trimmed by 4 bases and 5 bases, with 15 bases remaining between them. The CDR3 extends over 14 amino acids. This chain's CDR3 is CASSLGTVRHEQYF. Written as DNA, the CDR3 is TGCGCCAGCAGCCTGGGAACAGTTCGACACGAGCAGTACTTC.